The 7 T cell receptor beta chains presented below share a single source sample, sequenced in a study of response to subunit inactivated influenza vaccine. TCRdb redid the calling of the RT-PCR reads with MiXCR, one entry per CDR3 protein. This table holds hundreds of thousands of distinct CDR3 sequences, approximately 16% found once. The sample in question was CD4+ T cells sorted from PBMCs, obtained around 2 years after vaccination. Receptors originate from a man in his fifties or sixties who received an inactivated influenza vaccine.

This clonotype was detected a few times. The chain recombines TRBV28 with TRBJ2-3; 9 nucleotides agree with TRBD2. Germline V gene data show CDR1 as MDHEN and CDR2 as SYDVKM. The CDR3 consists of 15 residues. V was clipped by 3 bases and J by 4 bases; unmatched bases: 5. The CDR3 sequence: CASSLLRGGSDTQYF. CDR3 in DNA: TGTGCCAGCAGTTTGTTGCGGGGGGGCTCAGATACGCAGTATTTT.

CDR3 amino acids: CASSLGGDHYGYTF. The CDR3, as DNA: TGTGCCAGCAGTTTAGGGGGGGATCACTATGGCTACACCTTC. The chain is built from TRBV28 and TRBJ1-2; D might be TRBD1 (5 bases). The CDR3 has 14 residues. The germline V gene has CDR1 MDHEN and CDR2 SYDVKM. The V end lost 2 bases, the J end lost 3 bases, and 10 bases lay between the germline ends.

The chain employs TRBV20-1 and TRBJ2-7, with 8 bases matching TRBD1. The CDR3 sequence is 15 residues long. CDR1 DFQATT and CDR2 SNEGSKA come from the germline V gene (reference sequence). The J segment lost 3 bases and the V segment lost 2 bases, leaving 9 bases of the junction unmatched. DNA for the CDR3: TGCAGTGCTAGAACGGCACAGGGGGGTGACTACGAGCAGTACTTC. Its translation: CSARTAQGGDYEQYF.

In this sample, this clonotype turned up a few times. V gene TRBV20-1 combines with J gene TRBJ2-7, with 8 nucleotides matching TRBD1. With 3 bases clipped from V and 9 bases from J, the junction kept 7 bases outside the gene matches. The CDR3 totals 12 residues. Per the germline V gene, CDR1 is DFQATT and CDR2 is SNEGSKA (reference sequence). The CDR3 spells CSASKQGAPQYF. CDR3 nucleotide sequence: TGCAGTGCTAGTAAGCAGGGGGCTCCGCAGTACTTC.

This clonotype was detected only a few times. V usage is TRBV20-1 and J usage is TRBJ2-5, with D possibly TRBD1 on 6 matching bases. The germline CDR1 and CDR2 sequences are DFQATT and SNEGSKA (reference sequence). The CDR3 consists of 15 residues. The V gene lost 4 bases and the J gene lost 4 bases, with 19 bases spanning the gap. The CDR3 DNA is TGCAGTGCTAACCACCCGGGACATCAAAGAGAGACCCAGTACTTC. This gives the protein CSANHPGHQRETQYF.

This clonotype was detected ten times or more. The chain uses TRBV12-3 or TRBV12-4 and TRBJ1-5, with 9 bases lining up with TRBD1. J was trimmed by 7 bases and V by 6 bases; bases with no gene match: 7. This CDR3 is 14 amino acids long. CDR3 sequence: CASSNRGREQPQHF. CDR3 in DNA: TGTGCCAGCAGCAACAGGGGGCGAGAGCAGCCCCAGCATTTT.

The chain is built from TRBV12-3 or TRBV12-4 and TRBJ2-7; 12 bases match TRBD1. The CDR3 contains 17 residues. Trimming cost V 1 base and J 6 bases; bases outside gene matches: 10. CDR3 DNA: TGTGCCAGCAGTTTAGTAAGGCTCGGGACAGGGGGCATCGAGCAGTACTTC. This codes for CASSLVRLGTGGIEQYF.